A selection of T cell receptor beta chains follows, all from one sample in a study of blood T cell repertoires in COVID-19. TCRdb keeps only in-frame clones here, not all; method: immunoSEQ multiplex PCR. Of hundreds of thousands of clones detected, approximately 86% appear once; the ten largest clones hold 2.1%. Sequencing used peripheral blood. All receptors derive from a woman between 25 and 40 years old who had recovered from COVID-19. Each CDR3 is given without its conserved first and last residue.

len: 13; v_gene: TRBV3-1/TRBV3-2; CDR3aa: ASSQLRSMNTEAF
len: 11; v_gene: TRBV9; CDR3aa: ASSVDRYDEQY
len: 13; v_gene: TRBV5-1; CDR3aa: ASSLGDREAGEQY
len: 13; v_gene: TRBV6-5; CDR3aa: ASNPGQGWDTEAF
len: 12; v_gene: TRBV4-1; CDR3aa: ASSQLAGYNEQF
len: 13; v_gene: TRBV19; CDR3aa: ASSSGLSSTDTQY
len: 11; v_gene: TRBV21-1; CDR3aa: ASSKQAAGELF
len: 12; v_gene: TRBV30; CDR3aa: AWCPGQGHQPQH
len: 14; v_gene: TRBV2; CDR3aa: ASTGRTALNTGELF
len: 12; v_gene: TRBV6-6; CDR3aa: ASSYAVQDTEAF
len: 11; v_gene: TRBV18; CDR3aa: ASSLAGGSEQY
len: 14; v_gene: TRBV7-2; CDR3aa: ASSAYGSLFVDEQF
len: 11; v_gene: TRBV29-1; CDR3aa: SADRGTADTQY
len: 12; v_gene: TRBV5-6; CDR3aa: ASSLAGRNYGYT
len: 12; v_gene: TRBV28; CDR3aa: ASSFRQGDEKLF
len: 18; v_gene: TRBV6-8; CDR3aa: ASSYPGQGVGWGGTDTQY
len: 9; v_gene: TRBV19; CDR3aa: ASKLDRQHY
len: 13; v_gene: TRBV6-1; CDR3aa: ASSEAGGSYNEQF
len: 13; v_gene: TRBV28; CDR3aa: ASRNEGQGPSPLH
len: 14; v_gene: TRBV6-2/TRBV6-3; CDR3aa: ASSYSGLAGPGELF